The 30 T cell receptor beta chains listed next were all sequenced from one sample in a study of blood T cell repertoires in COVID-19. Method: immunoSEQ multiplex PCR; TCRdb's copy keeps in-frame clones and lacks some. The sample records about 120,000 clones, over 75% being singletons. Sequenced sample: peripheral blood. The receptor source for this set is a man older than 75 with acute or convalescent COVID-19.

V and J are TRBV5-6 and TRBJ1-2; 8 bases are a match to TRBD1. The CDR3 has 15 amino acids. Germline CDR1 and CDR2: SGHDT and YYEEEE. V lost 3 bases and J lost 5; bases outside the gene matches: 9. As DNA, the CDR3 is TGTGCCAGCAGCTCGATTGACAGGGGCAAGTATGGCTACACCTTC. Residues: CASSSIDRGKYGYTF.

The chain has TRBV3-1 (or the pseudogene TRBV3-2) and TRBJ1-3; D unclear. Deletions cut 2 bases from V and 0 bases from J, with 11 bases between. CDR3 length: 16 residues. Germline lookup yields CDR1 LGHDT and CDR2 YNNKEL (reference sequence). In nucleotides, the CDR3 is TGTGCCAGCAGCCAAATAGGGAGGGTCTCTGGAAACACCATATATTTT. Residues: CASSQIGRVSGNTIYF.

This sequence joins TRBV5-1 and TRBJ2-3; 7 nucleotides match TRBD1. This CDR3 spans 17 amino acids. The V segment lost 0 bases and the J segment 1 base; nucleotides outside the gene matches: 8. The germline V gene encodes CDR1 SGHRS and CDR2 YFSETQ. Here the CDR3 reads CASSLGETGLGTDTQYF. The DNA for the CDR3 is TGCGCCAGCAGCTTGGGGGAGACAGGGCTCGGCACAGATACGCAGTATTTT. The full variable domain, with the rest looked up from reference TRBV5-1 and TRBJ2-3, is KAGVTQTPRYLIKTRGQQVTLSCSPISGHRSVSWYQQTPGQGLQFLFEYFSETQRNKGNFPGRFSGRQFSNSRSEMNVSTLELGDSALYLCASSLGETGLGTDTQYFGPGTRLTVL.

CDR3 amino acids: CASSQSQGRGNTIYF. DNA of the CDR3: TGTGCCAGCAGCCAGTCACAGGGTCGGGGAAACACCATATATTTT. The V call is TRBV3-1 (or the pseudogene TRBV3-2), the J call TRBJ1-3, with D perhaps matching TRBD1 (6 bases). Deletions cut 3 bases from V and 4 bases from J, with 13 bases between. The CDR3 extends over 15 amino acids. CDR1 is LGHDT, CDR2 YNNKEL, per germline (reference sequence).

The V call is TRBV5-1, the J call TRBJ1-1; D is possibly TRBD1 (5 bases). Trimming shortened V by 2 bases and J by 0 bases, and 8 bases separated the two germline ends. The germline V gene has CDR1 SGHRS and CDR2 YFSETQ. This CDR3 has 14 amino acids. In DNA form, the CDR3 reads TGCGCCAGCAGCTTTGACAGCCTGAACACTGAAGCTTTCTTT. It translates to CASSFDSLNTEAFF.

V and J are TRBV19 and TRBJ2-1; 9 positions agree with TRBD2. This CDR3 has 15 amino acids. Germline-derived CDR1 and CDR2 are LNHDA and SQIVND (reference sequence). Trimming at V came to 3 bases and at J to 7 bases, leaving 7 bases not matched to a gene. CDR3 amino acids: CASSMVLAGTNEQFF. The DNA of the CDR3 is TGTGCCAGTAGTATGGTACTAGCGGGCACAAATGAGCAGTTCTTC.

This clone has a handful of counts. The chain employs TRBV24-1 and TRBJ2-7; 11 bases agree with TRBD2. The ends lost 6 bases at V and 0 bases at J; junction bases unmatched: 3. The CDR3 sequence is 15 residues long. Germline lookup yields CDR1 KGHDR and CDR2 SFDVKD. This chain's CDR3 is CATSQTSGTSYEQYF. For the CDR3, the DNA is TGTGCCACCAGTCAGACTAGCGGGACCTCCTACGAGCAGTACTTC.

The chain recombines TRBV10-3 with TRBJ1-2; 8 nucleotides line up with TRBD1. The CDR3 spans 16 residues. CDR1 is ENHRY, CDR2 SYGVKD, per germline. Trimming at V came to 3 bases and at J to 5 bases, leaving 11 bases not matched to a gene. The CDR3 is CAISDPTTGARYGYTF. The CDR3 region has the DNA TGTGCCATCAGTGACCCGACGACAGGGGCGAGGTATGGCTACACCTTC.

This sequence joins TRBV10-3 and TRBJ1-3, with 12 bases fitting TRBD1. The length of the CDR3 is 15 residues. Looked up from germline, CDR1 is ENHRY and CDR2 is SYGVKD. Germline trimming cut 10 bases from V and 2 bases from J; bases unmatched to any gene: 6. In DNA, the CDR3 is TGTGCCACAGTGGGACAGGGGGCGCCTGGAAACACCATATATTTT. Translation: CATVGQGAPGNTIYF.

The DNA for the CDR3 is TGTGCCAGCAGCTTAGTAGTTAACCCTGGCTACGAGCAGTACTTC. Its protein product is CASSLVVNPGYEQYF. V usage is TRBV7-2 and J usage is TRBJ2-7; D not resolved. V shed 1 base and J shed 3 bases, with 13 bases lying between them. The CDR3 sequence is 15 residues long. Germline CDR1 reads SGHTA; CDR2 reads FQGNSA.

In DNA, the CDR3 is TGTGCCAGCAGGTCCGGGACAGGCGTTATTAACTATGGCTACACCTTC. Translating it yields CASRSGTGVINYGYTF. The rearrangement joins TRBV27 to TRBJ1-2; 8 nucleotides align to TRBD1. J gave up 1 base and V 6 bases, and 10 bases lay outside the gene matches. CDR3 length equals 16 residues. CDR1 MNHEY and CDR2 SMNVEV come from the germline V gene (reference sequence).

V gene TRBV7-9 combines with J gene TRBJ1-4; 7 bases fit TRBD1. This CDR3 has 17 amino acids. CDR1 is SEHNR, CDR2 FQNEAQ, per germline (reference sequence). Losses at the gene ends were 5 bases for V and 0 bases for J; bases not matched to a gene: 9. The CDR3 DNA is TGTGCCAGCAGCCCAGACAGGGTTCGGGCAACTAATGAAAAACTGTTTTTT. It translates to CASSPDRVRATNEKLFF.

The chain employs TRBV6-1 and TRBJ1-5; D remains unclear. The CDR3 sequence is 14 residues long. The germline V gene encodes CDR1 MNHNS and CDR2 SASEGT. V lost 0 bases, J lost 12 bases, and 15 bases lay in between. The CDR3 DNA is TGTGCCAGCAGTGAAGCACATGCACAGCCCCGCCAGCATTTT. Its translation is CASSEAHAQPRQHF.

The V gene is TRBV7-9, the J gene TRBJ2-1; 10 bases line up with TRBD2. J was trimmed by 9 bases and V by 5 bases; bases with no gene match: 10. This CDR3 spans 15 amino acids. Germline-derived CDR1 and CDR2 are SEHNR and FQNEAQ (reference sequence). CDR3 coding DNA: TGTGCCAGCAGCGTAAACTTAGCGGGAGGTAGTGAGCAGTTCTTC. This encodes CASSVNLAGGSEQFF. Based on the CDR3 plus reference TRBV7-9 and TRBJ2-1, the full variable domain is DTGVSQNPRHKITKRGQNVTFRCDPISEHNRLYWYRQTLGQGPEFLTYFQNEAQLEKSRLLSDRFSAERPKGSFSTLEIQRTEQGDSAMYLCASSVNLAGGSEQFFGPGTRLTVL.

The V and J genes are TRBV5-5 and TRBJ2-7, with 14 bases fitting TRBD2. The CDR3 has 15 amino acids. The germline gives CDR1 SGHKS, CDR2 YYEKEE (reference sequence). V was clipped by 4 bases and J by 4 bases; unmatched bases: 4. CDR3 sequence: CASSAGLAGAYEQYF. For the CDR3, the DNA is TGTGCCAGCAGCGCGGGACTAGCGGGAGCGTACGAGCAGTACTTC.

Written as DNA, the CDR3 is TGTGCCAGCAGTAAACAGGGGGCCTCCTACAATGAGCAGTTCTTC. As protein: CASSKQGASYNEQFF. The chain uses TRBV6-2 or TRBV6-3 and TRBJ2-1; TRBD1 matches 9 bases. The V and J ends lost 5 bases and 0 bases, in that order; junction bases with no gene match: 2. Germline V gives CDR1 MNHEY, CDR2 SVGEGT. This CDR3 has 15 amino acids.

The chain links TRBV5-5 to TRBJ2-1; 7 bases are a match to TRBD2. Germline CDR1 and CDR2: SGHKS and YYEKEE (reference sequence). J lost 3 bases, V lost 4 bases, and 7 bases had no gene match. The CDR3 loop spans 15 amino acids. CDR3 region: CASSRSGVNYNEQFF. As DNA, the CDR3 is TGTGCCAGCAGCCGCAGCGGGGTCAACTACAATGAGCAGTTCTTC. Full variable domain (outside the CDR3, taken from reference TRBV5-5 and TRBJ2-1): DAGVTQSPTHLIKTRGQQVTLRCSPISGHKSVSWYQQVLGQGPQFIFQYYEKEERGRGNFPDRFSARQFPNYSSELNVNALLLGDSALYLCASSRSGVNYNEQFFGPGTRLTVL.

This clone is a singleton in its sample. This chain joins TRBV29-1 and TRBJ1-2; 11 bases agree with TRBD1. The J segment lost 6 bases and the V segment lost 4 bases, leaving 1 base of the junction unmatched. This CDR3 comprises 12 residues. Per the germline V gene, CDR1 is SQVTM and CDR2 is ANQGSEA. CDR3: CSVGDRGDGYTF. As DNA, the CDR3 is TGCAGCGTTGGGGACAGGGGGGATGGCTACACCTTC.

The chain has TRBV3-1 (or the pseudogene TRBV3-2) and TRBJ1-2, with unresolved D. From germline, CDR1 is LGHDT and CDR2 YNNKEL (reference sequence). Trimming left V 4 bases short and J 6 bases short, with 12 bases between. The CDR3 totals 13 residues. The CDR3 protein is CASSPPGTHGYTF. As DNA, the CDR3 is TGTGCCAGCAGCCCTCCGGGAACCCATGGCTACACCTTC.

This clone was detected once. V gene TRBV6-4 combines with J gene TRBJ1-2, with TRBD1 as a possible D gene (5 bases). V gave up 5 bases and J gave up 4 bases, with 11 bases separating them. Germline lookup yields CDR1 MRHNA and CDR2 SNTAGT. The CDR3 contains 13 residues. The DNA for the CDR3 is TGTGCCAGCAGTCCTCAGGGTTTCTATGGCTACACCTTC. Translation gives CASSPQGFYGYTF.

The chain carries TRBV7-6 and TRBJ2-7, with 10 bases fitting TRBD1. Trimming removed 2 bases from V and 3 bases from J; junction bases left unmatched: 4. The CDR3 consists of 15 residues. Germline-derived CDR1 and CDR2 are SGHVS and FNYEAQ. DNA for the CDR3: TGTGCCAGCAGCTTAACGGGACAGGGGATCTACGAGCAGTACTTC. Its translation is CASSLTGQGIYEQYF.

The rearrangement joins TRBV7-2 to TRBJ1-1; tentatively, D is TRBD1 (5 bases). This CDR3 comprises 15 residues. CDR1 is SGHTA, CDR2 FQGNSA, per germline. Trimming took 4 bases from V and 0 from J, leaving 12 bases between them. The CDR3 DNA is TGTGCCAGCAGCTGGGCCGGGGGGGTGAACACTGAAGCTTTCTTT. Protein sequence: CASSWAGGVNTEAFF.

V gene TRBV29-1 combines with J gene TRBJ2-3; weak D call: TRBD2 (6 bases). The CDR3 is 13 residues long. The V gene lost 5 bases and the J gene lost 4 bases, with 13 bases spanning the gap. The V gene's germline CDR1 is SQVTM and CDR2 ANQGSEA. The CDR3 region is CSVSSGYSDTQYF. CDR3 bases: TGCAGCGTTTCGAGCGGGTACTCAGATACGCAGTATTTT.

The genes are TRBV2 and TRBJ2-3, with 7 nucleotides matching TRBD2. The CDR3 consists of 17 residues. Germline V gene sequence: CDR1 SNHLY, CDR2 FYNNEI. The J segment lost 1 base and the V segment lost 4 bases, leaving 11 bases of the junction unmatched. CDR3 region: CASSAPLRETGTDTQYF. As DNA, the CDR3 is TGTGCCAGCAGTGCCCCTCTGCGGGAGACGGGCACAGATACGCAGTATTTT. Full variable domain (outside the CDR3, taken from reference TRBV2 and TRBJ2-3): EPEVTQTPSHQVTQMGQEVILRCVPISNHLYFYWYRQILGQKVEFLVSFYNNEISEKSEIFDDQFSVERPDGSNFTLKIRSTKLEDSAMYFCASSAPLRETGTDTQYFGPGTRLTVL.

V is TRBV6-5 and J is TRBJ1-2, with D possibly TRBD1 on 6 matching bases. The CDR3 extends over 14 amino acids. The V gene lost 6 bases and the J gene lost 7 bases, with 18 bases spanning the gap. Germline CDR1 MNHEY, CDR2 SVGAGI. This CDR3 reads CASRYTSGARGYTF. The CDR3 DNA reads TGTGCCAGCAGATACACGTCAGGGGCGCGTGGCTACACCTTC.

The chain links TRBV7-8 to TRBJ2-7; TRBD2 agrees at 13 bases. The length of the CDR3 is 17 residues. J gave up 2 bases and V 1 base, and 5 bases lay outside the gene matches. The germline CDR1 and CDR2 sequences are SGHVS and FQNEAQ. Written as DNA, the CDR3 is TGTGCCAGCAGCTTAGGGGAAGGGACTAGCGGGACCTACGAGCAGTACTTC. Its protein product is CASSLGEGTSGTYEQYF.

This CDR3 is CASEQGTGGYTF. The CDR3 DNA reads as TGTGCCAGCGAACAGGGGACTGGGGGCTACACCTTC. This chain joins TRBV12-3 or TRBV12-4 and TRBJ1-2; 7 bases line up with TRBD1. V was clipped by 8 bases and J by 8 bases; unmatched bases: 8. The CDR3 covers 12 residues.

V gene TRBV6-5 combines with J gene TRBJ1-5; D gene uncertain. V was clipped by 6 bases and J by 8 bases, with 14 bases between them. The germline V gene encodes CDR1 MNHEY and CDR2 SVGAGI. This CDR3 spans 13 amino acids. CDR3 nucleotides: TGTGCCAGCAGAGAGGGCCCGGTAGAGCCCCAGCATTTT. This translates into CASREGPVEPQHF.

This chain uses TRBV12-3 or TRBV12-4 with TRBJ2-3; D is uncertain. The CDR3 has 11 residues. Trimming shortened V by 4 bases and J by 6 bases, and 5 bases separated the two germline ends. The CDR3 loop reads CASSSTDTQYF. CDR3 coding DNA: TGTGCCAGCAGTTCTACCGATACGCAGTATTTT.

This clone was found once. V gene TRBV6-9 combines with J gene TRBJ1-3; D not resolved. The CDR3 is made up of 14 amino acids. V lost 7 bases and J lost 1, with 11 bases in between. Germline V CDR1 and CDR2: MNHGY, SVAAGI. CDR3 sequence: CASNFCLSGNTIYF. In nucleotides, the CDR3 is TGTGCCAGCAACTTTTGCCTTTCTGGAAACACCATATATTTT.